The sequence of this T cell receptor beta chain was determined in a study of CD8 T cells in Susac syndrome. Random-hexamer reverse transcription was applied to about 0.5 to 1 ug RNA. TCRdb fed the immunoSEQ multiplex PCR reads into MiXCR, producing one record per CDR3 protein. The sample has some 100,000 distinct CDR3 sequences, about 90% seen once. The length of the CDR3 is 16 residues. V lost 1 base, J lost 5 bases, and 8 bases stayed unmatched. Germline V gives CDR1 SNHLY, CDR2 FYNNEI. Healthy donors constituted the controls, which were matched for age and sex. This clonotype originated in a human donor in good health. Sample: CD8+ T cells from PBMCs. V is TRBV2 and J is TRBJ2-5, with 9 bases fitting TRBD2. In DNA form, the CDR3 reads TGTGCCAGCAGTGAAGGTAGCGGGAGTGTACGCGAGACCCAGTACTTC. Translated: CASSEGSGSVRETQYF.